The 5 T cell receptor beta chains presented below share a single source sample, sequenced in a study of vaccination and CD4 T cells after COVID-19. TCRdb processed the PCR reads anew with MiXCR; each CDR3 protein has one entry. The table shows 15,000 to 20,000 distinct CDR3 sequences, with around 62% occurring only once. This specimen consisted of CD4+ T cells from blood, obtained before SARS-CoV-2 vaccination. The source is a human donor who had recovered from COVID-19.

This clonotype was detected only a few times. This chain connects TRBV7-8 to TRBJ1-5; D remains ambiguous. In germline, CDR1 is SGHVS, CDR2 FQNEAQ. There are 17 residues in the CDR3. Trimming shortened V by 5 bases and J by 2 bases, and 19 bases separated the two germline ends. CDR3 amino acids: CASSQGPLGYGNQPQHF. The CDR3 nucleotides read TGTGCCAGCAGCCAAGGGCCCCTTGGGTACGGCAATCAGCCCCAGCATTTT.

CDR3 in amino acids: CASSSLPGTSGRAGETQYF. The CDR3 DNA follows: TGTGCCAGCAGTTCCCTGCCCGGGACTAGCGGGAGGGCCGGGGAGACCCAGTACTTC. This rearrangement joins TRBV6-5 to TRBJ2-5, with 16 positions matching TRBD2. This CDR3 is built from 19 residues. Germline CDR1 MNHEY, CDR2 SVGAGI. V dropped 4 bases and J dropped 5; count of bases not matched to a gene: 13.

This chain links TRBV7-9 with TRBJ2-3; 7 bases are shared with TRBD1. Germline V lookup: CDR1 SEHNR, CDR2 FQNEAQ (reference sequence). The CDR3 runs 15 residues. V gave up 5 bases and J gave up 0 bases; unmatched junction bases: 5. CDR3 sequence reads: CASSPGTASTDTQYF. The CDR3 DNA reads as TGTGCCAGCAGCCCGGGGACAGCTAGCACAGATACGCAGTATTTT.

V and J are TRBV2 and TRBJ2-5, with TRBD1 matching over 8 bases. V trimming: 6 bases; J trimming: 3 bases; junction bases outside the gene matches: 3. The CDR3 length is 13 residues. Looked up from germline, CDR1 is SNHLY and CDR2 is FYNNEI. CDR3 in amino acids: CASSQDREETQYF. In DNA form, the CDR3 reads TGTGCCAGCAGCCAGGACAGGGAAGAGACCCAGTACTTC.

The genes are TRBV2 and TRBJ1-5; the match to TRBD1 covers 8 bases. The J segment lost 4 bases and the V segment lost 6 bases, leaving 8 bases of the junction unmatched. Germline CDR1 and CDR2: SNHLY and FYNNEI. CDR3 length: 15 residues. The DNA of the CDR3 is TGTGCCAGCAGCATGGGCGGACAGGGTAATCAGCCCCAGCATTTT. Translating it yields CASSMGGQGNQPQHF.